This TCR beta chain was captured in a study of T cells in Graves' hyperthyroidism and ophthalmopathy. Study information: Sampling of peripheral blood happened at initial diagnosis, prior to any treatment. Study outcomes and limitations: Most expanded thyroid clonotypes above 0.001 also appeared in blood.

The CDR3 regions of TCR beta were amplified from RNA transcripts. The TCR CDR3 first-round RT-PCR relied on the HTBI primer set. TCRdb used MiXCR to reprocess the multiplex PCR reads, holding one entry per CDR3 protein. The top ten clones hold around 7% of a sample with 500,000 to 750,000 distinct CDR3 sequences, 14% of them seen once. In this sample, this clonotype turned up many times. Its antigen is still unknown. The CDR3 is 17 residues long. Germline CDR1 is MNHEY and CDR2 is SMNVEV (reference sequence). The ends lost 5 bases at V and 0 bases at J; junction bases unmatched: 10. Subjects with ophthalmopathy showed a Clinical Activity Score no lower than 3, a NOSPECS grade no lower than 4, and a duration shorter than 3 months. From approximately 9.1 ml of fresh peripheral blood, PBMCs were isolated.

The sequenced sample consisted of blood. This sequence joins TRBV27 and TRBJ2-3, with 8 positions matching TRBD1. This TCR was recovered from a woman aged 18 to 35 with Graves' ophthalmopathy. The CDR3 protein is CASSPRNRGTSTDTQYF. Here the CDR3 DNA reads TGTGCCAGCAGTCCCCGCAACAGGGGGACTAGCACAGATACGCAGTATTTT.